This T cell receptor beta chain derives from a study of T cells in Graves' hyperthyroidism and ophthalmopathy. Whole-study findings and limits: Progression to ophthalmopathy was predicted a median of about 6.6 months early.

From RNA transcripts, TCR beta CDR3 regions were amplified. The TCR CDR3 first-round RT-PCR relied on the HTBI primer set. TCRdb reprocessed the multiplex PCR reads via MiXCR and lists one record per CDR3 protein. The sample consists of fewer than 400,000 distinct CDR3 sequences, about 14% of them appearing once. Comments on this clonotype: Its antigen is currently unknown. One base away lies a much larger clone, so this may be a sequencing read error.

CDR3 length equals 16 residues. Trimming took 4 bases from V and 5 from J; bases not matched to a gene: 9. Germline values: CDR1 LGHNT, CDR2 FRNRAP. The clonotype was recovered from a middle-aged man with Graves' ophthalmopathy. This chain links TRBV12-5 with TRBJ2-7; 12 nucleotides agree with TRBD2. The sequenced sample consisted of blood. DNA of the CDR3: TGTGCTAGTGGTTGGATTCTAGCGGGAGGGCCCAACGAGCAGTACTTC. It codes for CASGWILAGGPNEQYF.